A single sample is the source of the 32 T cell receptor beta chains below, sequenced in a study of regulatory T cells in long-lasting Graves disease. Specified time point: persistent/refractory GD, antithyroid drugs over 5 years with positive TRAb. The TCR library used RNA extracted from PBMCs. CDR3 regions were amplified by Arm-PCR using iRepertoire HTBI primers to build TCR beta libraries. TCRdb re-analysed the multiplex PCR reads in MiXCR, keeping a single row per CDR3 protein. The table shows fewer than 600,000 distinct CDR3 sequences, with approximately 23% occurring only once. The source material was peripheral blood mononuclear cells (PBMCs), sampled when the disease was refractory, from a patient treated with antithyroid drugs. The source is a female donor with Graves disease.

This clonotype was observed a few times. In DNA, the CDR3 is TGTGCCAGCAGCTTTGGGCGGGGGAGGAACAATGAGCAGTTCTTC. Its translation: CASSFGRGRNNEQFF. V gene TRBV11-2 combines with J gene TRBJ2-1; 7 nucleotides match TRBD2. This CDR3 is 15 amino acids long. V shed 3 bases, J shed 5 bases, and the junction held 7 bases outside the gene matches. In germline, CDR1 is SGHAT, CDR2 FQNNGV.

The V and J genes are TRBV20-1 and TRBJ2-2; D not resolved. In germline, CDR1 is DFQATT, CDR2 SNEGSKA (reference sequence). The CDR3 runs to 15 residues. The V end was cut by 5 bases, the J end by 2 bases, with 15 bases between. The DNA of the CDR3 is TGCAGTGCTCGCCGACAAACGCCAAACACCGGGGAGCTGTTTTTT. This translates into CSARRQTPNTGELFF.

The V call is TRBV5-1, the J call TRBJ1-1; TRBD1 aligns across 9 bases. V shed 0 bases, J shed 5 bases, and the junction held 8 bases outside the gene matches. CDR1 is SGHRS and CDR2 is YFSETQ in the germline V gene. The CDR3 contains 16 residues. The DNA for the CDR3 is TGCGCCAGCAGCTTGGGGCGGGACAGGGCCGGAACTGAAGCTTTCTTT. This translates into CASSLGRDRAGTEAFF.

This clonotype was detected ten times or more. This rearrangement joins TRBV7-2 to TRBJ2-7; D unresolved. V was trimmed by 5 bases and J by 7 bases, leaving 12 bases between them. CDR3 size: 12 residues. Germline V gene lookup returns CDR1 SGHTA and CDR2 FQGNSA. This CDR3 reads CASSPREGEQYF. DNA of the CDR3: TGTGCCAGCAGCCCGCGTGAAGGGGAGCAGTACTTC. Based on the CDR3 plus reference TRBV7-2 and TRBJ2-7, the full variable domain is GAGVSQSPSNKVTEKGKDVELRCDPISGHTALYWYRQSLGQGLEFLIYFQGNSAPDKSGLPSDRFSAERTGGSVSTLTIQRTQQEDSAVYLCASSPREGEQYFGPGTRLTVT.

This clonotype was counted between two and nine times. J is TRBJ2-4 and V is TRBV7-2; 9 nucleotides line up with TRBD2. The CDR3 spans 17 residues. Germline CDR1 and CDR2: SGHTA and FQGNSA. V lost 5 bases to trimming and J lost 2 bases; unmatched junction nucleotides: 10. The DNA for the CDR3 is TGTGCCAGCAGCGCCGAGCGGGAGGCTCGGTCCAAAAACATTCAGTACTTC. This translates into CASSAEREARSKNIQYF.

This chain uses TRBV19 with TRBJ2-6; D call uncertain. The CDR3 length is 17 residues. Trimming stripped 5 bases from V and 0 bases from J, with 14 bases between. CDR1 and CDR2 (germline): LNHDA, SQIVND (reference sequence). CDR3 amino acids: CASSRRAAVSGANVLTF. CDR3 nucleotide sequence: TGTGCCAGTAGTCGACGGGCAGCAGTCTCTGGGGCCAACGTCCTGACTTTC. Combining the CDR3 with reference TRBV19 and TRBJ2-6 gives the whole variable domain DGGITQSPKYLFRKEGQNVTLSCEQNLNHDAMYWYRQDPGQGLRLIYYSQIVNDFQKGDIAEGYSVSREKKESFPLTVTSAQKNPTAFYLCASSRRAAVSGANVLTFGAGSRLTVL.

This clonotype was counted many times. The rearrangement uses TRBV15 and TRBJ1-6; no firm D call. The CDR3 extends over 17 amino acids. V lost 1 base and J lost 9, with 19 bases in between. CDR1 LNHNV and CDR2 YYDKDF come from the germline V gene (reference sequence). CDR3 residues: CATSRGILGSEGSPLHF. Written as DNA, the CDR3 is TGTGCCACCAGCAGAGGAATCCTGGGTTCCGAAGGTTCACCCCTCCACTTT.

The gene calls are TRBV6-9 and TRBJ1-3; 7 bases are a match to TRBD1. The germline gives CDR1 MNHGY, CDR2 SVAAGI. The CDR3 length is 16 residues. Germline trimming cut 4 bases from V and 2 bases from J; bases unmatched to any gene: 8. The CDR3 DNA follows: TGTGCCAGCAGTTGCGACAGGGCCAGGACTGGAAACACCATATATTTT. Encoded protein: CASSCDRARTGNTIYF.

This clonotype was counted ten times or more. The chain links TRBV11-2 to TRBJ2-5; weak D call: TRBD2 (6 bases). The CDR3 totals 15 residues. Looked up from germline, CDR1 is SGHAT and CDR2 is FQNNGV. Trimming took 1 base from V and 5 from J, leaving 14 bases between them. Here the CDR3 reads CASSLGGDFEETQYF. CDR3 in DNA: TGTGCCAGCAGCTTAGGGGGGGACTTTGAGGAGACCCAGTACTTC.

In DNA form, the CDR3 reads TGTGCCAGCAGACCTCAGGGCCCCTACGAGCAGTACTTC. Residues: CASRPQGPYEQYF. V is TRBV28 and J is TRBJ2-7; TRBD1 is a possible D gene (5 bases). CDR1 is MDHEN, CDR2 SYDVKM, per germline. Trimming stripped 6 bases from V and 2 bases from J, with 11 bases between. The CDR3 covers 13 residues. Full variable domain (rest looked up from reference TRBV28 and TRBJ2-7): DVKVTQSSRYLVKRTGEKVFLECVQDMDHENMFWYRQDPGLGLRLIYFSYDVKMKEKGDIPEGYSVSREKKERFSLILESASTNQTSMYLCASRPQGPYEQYFGPGTRLTVT.

In this sample, this clonotype turned up a few times. The J gene is TRBJ2-7, the V gene TRBV12-3 or TRBV12-4; 10 bases fit TRBD1. V gave up 6 bases and J gave up 5 bases; unmatched junction bases: 7. The CDR3 extends over 14 amino acids. CDR3 bases: TGTGCCAGCAGGGGACAGGGGCCGCCTAACGAGCAGTACTTC. It is translated as CASRGQGPPNEQYF.

The chain couples TRBV19 to TRBJ1-1; 11 bases map to TRBD1. Germline-derived CDR1 and CDR2 are LNHDA and SQIVND (reference sequence). The CDR3 loop spans 16 amino acids. V lost 3 bases and J lost 5; bases outside the gene matches: 8. The CDR3 DNA follows: TGTGCCAGTAGTATCGGGACAGGGGGAAAGAGGACTGAAGCTTTCTTT. Encoded protein: CASSIGTGGKRTEAFF.

The CDR3 loop is CASSNRDRNTIYF. Written as DNA, the CDR3 is TGTGCCAGCAGCAACCGGGACCGAAACACCATATATTTT. The rearrangement uses TRBV9 and TRBJ1-3; possibly TRBD1 for D (5 bases). Trimming took 4 bases from V and 5 from J, leaving 10 bases between them. This CDR3 has 13 amino acids. Germline V lookup: CDR1 SGDLS, CDR2 YYNGEE.

This clonotype was observed a handful of times. The chain recombines TRBV7-9 with TRBJ2-7; unclear D gene. The V end was cut by 1 base, the J end by 4 bases, with 11 bases between. CDR3 length equals 14 residues. Germline-derived CDR1 and CDR2 are SEHNR and FQNEAQ (reference sequence). In DNA, the CDR3 is TGTGCCAGCAGCTTAGACACGGAGCCGTACGAGCAGTACTTC. Its protein product is CASSLDTEPYEQYF. The full variable domain, in which reference TRBV7-9 and TRBJ2-7 provide the parts outside the CDR3, is DTGVSQNPRHKITKRGQNVTFRCDPISEHNRLYWYRQTLGQGPEFLTYFQNEAQLEKSRLLSDRFSAERPKGSFSTLEIQRTEQGDSAMYLCASSLDTEPYEQYFGPGTRLTVT.

This clonotype has a handful of counts. The chain joins TRBV20-1 to TRBJ2-5; 8 bases match TRBD2. The length of the CDR3 is 13 residues. Germline V gene data show CDR1 as DFQATT and CDR2 as SNEGSKA (reference sequence). Trimming cost V 6 bases and J 2 bases; bases outside gene matches: 5. CDR3 in DNA: TGCAGTGCCTGGACTAGCAGGCAAGAGACCCAGTACTTC. Translating gives CSAWTSRQETQYF.

The V call is TRBV7-2, the J call TRBJ2-2; D call uncertain. Trimming removed 3 bases from V and 2 bases from J, with 13 bases in between. The V gene's germline CDR1 is SGHTA and CDR2 FQGNSA. This CDR3 has 16 residues. The DNA for the CDR3 is TGTGCCAGCAGCTTTCCGGGCGATACTAACACCGGGGAGCTGTTTTTT. This encodes CASSFPGDTNTGELFF.

The rearrangement joins TRBV19 to TRBJ1-1, with a weak D call TRBD1 (5 bases). This CDR3 region has 14 residues. With 6 bases removed from V and 1 base from J, the gap between germline ends came to 12 bases. In germline, CDR1 is LNHDA, CDR2 SQIVND (reference sequence). In nucleotides, the CDR3 is TGTGCCAGTAGCCAACGGGGCAGGAACACTGAAGCTTTCTTT. Its protein product is CASSQRGRNTEAFF.

As to this clonotype: Only one base separates this from a far larger clonotype, so it likely reflects a read error. This chain joins TRBV28 and TRBJ1-1; 7 bases align to TRBD1. The germline V gene has CDR1 MDHEN and CDR2 SYDVKM. The CDR3 covers 17 residues. This CDR3 reads CASSLFTGRGQNTETFF. The CDR3 nucleotides read TGTGCCAGCAGTTTATTTACCGGTAGGGGACAGAACACTGAAACTTTCTTT.

In its sample, this clonotype was seen many times. This chain links TRBV12-3 or TRBV12-4 with TRBJ2-7; no clear D. This CDR3 region has 14 residues. Trimming took off 6 bases at V and 3 bases at J, with 15 bases between the two ends. The CDR3 region is CASSSPGSYYEQYF. CDR3 in DNA: TGTGCCAGCAGCTCCCCGGGCTCCTACTACGAGCAGTACTTC.

This clonotype has ten or more counts. The chain couples TRBV19 to TRBJ1-4; D unclear. Trimming removed 5 bases at V and 5 bases at J, with 9 bases between. Germline CDR1 and CDR2: LNHDA and SQIVND (reference sequence). This CDR3 has 13 residues. The CDR3 DNA follows: TGTGCCAGTAGTTCCAAGCAGAATGAAAAACTGTTTTTT. Protein: CASSSKQNEKLFF.

Of note for this clonotype: One end of the junction fails to match germline, which may point to a read error. The chain combines TRBV7-2 with TRBJ1-5, with D possibly matching TRBD1 (5 bases). Germline CDR1 reads SGHTA; CDR2 reads FQGNSA. The CDR3 loop spans 13 amino acids. CDR3: CASSQTVNQPQHF. In nucleotides, the CDR3 is TGCGCCAGCAGCCAGACAGTCAATCAGCCCCAGCATTTT.

In its sample, this clonotype was seen a few times. The chain couples TRBV11-2 to TRBJ2-5, with 7 nucleotides matching TRBD2. The V gene end was trimmed by 3 bases and the J gene end by 1 base; junction bases not matched to a gene: 5. Germline V gives CDR1 SGHAT, CDR2 FQNNGV. This CDR3 contains 15 residues. The CDR3 DNA reads TGTGCCAGCAGCTTCGTCGGGACTACCCAAGAGACCCAGTACTTC. Protein: CASSFVGTTQETQYF. The entire variable domain, with the rest obtained from reference TRBV11-2 and TRBJ2-5, is as follows: EAGVAQSPRYKIIEKRQSVAFWCNPISGHATLYWYQQILGQGPKLLIQFQNNGVVDDSQLPKDRFSAERLKGVDSTLKIQPAKLEDSAVYLCASSFVGTTQETQYFGPGTRLLVL.

This clonotype was seen only a few times. The chain carries TRBV27 and TRBJ1-2, with 7 nucleotides matching TRBD1. V shed 6 bases, J shed 6 bases, and the junction held 10 bases outside the gene matches. The germline V gene has CDR1 MNHEY and CDR2 SMNVEV (reference sequence). The CDR3 sequence is 14 residues long. The CDR3 DNA is TGTGCCAGCAGCCAACAGGGGAATTCTAATGGCTACACCTTC. Its translation is CASSQQGNSNGYTF.

The rearrangement joins TRBV4-1 to TRBJ2-6; TRBD1 matches 10 bases. The CDR3 totals 18 residues. Losses at the gene ends were 4 bases for V and 3 bases for J; bases not matched to a gene: 9. CDR1 MGHRA and CDR2 YSYEKL come from the germline V gene. The DNA of the CDR3 is TGCGCCAGCAGCCTACAACCGGGACAGGGGATTGGGGCCAACGTCCTGACTTTC. Translating it yields CASSLQPGQGIGANVLTF.

The chain is built from TRBV7-6 and TRBJ1-3; TRBD1 might be the D (6 bases). The CDR3 totals 16 residues. V lost 4 bases and J lost 0, with 13 bases in between. The germline CDR1 and CDR2 sequences are SGHVS and FNYEAQ. CDR3 bases: TGTGCCAGCAGCTACCCACAGGGCCTCTCTGGAAACACCATATATTTT. Amino acids: CASSYPQGLSGNTIYF. Filled out from reference TRBV7-6 and TRBJ1-3, the complete variable domain reads GAGVSQSPRYKVTKRGQDVALRCDPISGHVSLYWYRQALGQGPEFLTYFNYEAQQDKSGLPNDRFSAERPEGSISTLTIQRTEQRDSAMYRCASSYPQGLSGNTIYFGEGSWLTVV.

V usage is TRBV6-2 or TRBV6-3 and J usage is TRBJ1-2, with 7 bases aligning to TRBD1. The V and J ends lost 6 bases and 8 bases, in that order; junction bases with no gene match: 12. Germline values: CDR1 MNHEY, CDR2 SVGEGT. The CDR3 spans 14 residues. CDR3 in DNA: TGTGCCAGCAGGTCGGCGGACAGGCTTACCGGCTACACCTTC. It specifies CASRSADRLTGYTF.

The sample holds many counts of this clonotype. The rearrangement uses TRBV15 and TRBJ2-5; 11 positions match TRBD2. This CDR3 comprises 15 residues. Germline V gives CDR1 LNHNV, CDR2 YYDKDF (reference sequence). Losses at the gene ends were 5 bases for V and 1 base for J; bases not matched to a gene: 3. The CDR3 sequence is CATSRTSGPQETQYF. The CDR3 DNA follows: TGTGCCACCAGCCGGACTAGCGGGCCCCAAGAGACCCAGTACTTC.

This clonotype showed up many times. The chain combines TRBV6-1 with TRBJ1-2; D perhaps matches TRBD1 (5 bases). Trimming stripped 6 bases from V and 4 bases from J, with 21 bases between. Per the germline V gene, CDR1 is MNHNS and CDR2 is SASEGT. CDR3 length: 16 residues. CDR3 loop: CASSFSASQGGYGYTF. The CDR3 DNA sequence: TGTGCCAGCAGCTTCAGCGCTTCCCAGGGAGGCTATGGCTACACCTTC.

The V call is TRBV30, the J call TRBJ2-4, with 10 nucleotides matching TRBD1. Germline loops: CDR1 GTSNPN, CDR2 SVGIG (reference sequence). The length of the CDR3 is 17 residues. The junction had 9 bases not matched to a gene; V was cut back by 2 bases and J by 2 bases. In nucleotides, the CDR3 is TGTGCCTGGAGTCCTATGGGACAGGGGATTACCAAAAACATTCAGTACTTC. This translates into CAWSPMGQGITKNIQYF.

This clonotype has only a few counts. The rearrangement links TRBV5-1 to TRBJ1-1; D gene ambiguous. This CDR3 is 14 amino acids long. V was pared by 2 bases and J by 1 base, with 9 bases between. Germline V gene lookup returns CDR1 SGHRS and CDR2 YFSETQ. In DNA, the CDR3 is TGCGCCAGCAGCTTTGACGTCCCGAACACTGAAGCTTTCTTT. This gives the protein CASSFDVPNTEAFF.

In this sample, this clonotype turned up many times. The junction departs from the called germline gene at one end, perhaps through a read error. The chain joins TRBV12-3 or TRBV12-4 to TRBJ2-5; 7 nucleotides agree with TRBD1. The CDR3 is 13 amino acids. As DNA, the CDR3 is TGCGCCAGCGCCAGGGGGATCCAAGAGACCCAGTACTTC. Translating it yields CASARGIQETQYF.

This chain uses TRBV7-2 with TRBJ1-5; weak D call: TRBD1 (5 bases). CDR1 SGHTA and CDR2 FQGNSA come from the germline V gene. V was trimmed by 1 base and J by 4 bases, leaving 11 bases between them. This CDR3 has 15 residues. CDR3 amino acids: CASSLGGSQNQPQHF. The CDR3 DNA reads as TGTGCCAGCAGCTTAGGGGGCAGCCAGAATCAGCCCCAGCATTTT.